This record covers a single T cell receptor beta chain. Germline V gene sequence: CDR1 GTSNPN, CDR2 SVGIG (reference sequence). With V trimmed by 2 bases and J by 8 bases, 8 bases remained unmatched. CDR3 length: 13 residues. This sample is part of a study of T cells in localized non-small cell lung cancer. The data were produced by immunoSEQ multiplex PCR, yet TCRdb's version contains in-frame clones alone and is incomplete. The sample has approximately 37,000 clones; around 87% are singletons. V usage is TRBV30 and J usage is TRBJ1-2; 7 nucleotides match TRBD1. This TCR was recovered from a man aged 18 to 49 with stage I lung adenocarcinoma. The sequences come from peripheral blood, collected before any cancer treatment. The CDR3 here is CAWSPRGIKGYTF. CDR3 coding DNA: TGTGCCTGGAGTCCCAGGGGGATTAAGGGCTACACCTTC.